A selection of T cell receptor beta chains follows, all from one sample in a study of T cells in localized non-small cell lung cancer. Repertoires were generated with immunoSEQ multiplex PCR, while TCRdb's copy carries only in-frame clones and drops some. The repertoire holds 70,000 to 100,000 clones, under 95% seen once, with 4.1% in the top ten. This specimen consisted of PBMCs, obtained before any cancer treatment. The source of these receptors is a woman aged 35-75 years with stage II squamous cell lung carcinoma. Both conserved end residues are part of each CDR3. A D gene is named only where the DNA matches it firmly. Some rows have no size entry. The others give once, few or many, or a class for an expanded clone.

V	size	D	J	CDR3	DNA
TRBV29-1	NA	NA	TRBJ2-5	CSFSQGGRQETQYF	TGCAGCTTTTCGCAGGGAGGTCGGCAAGAGACCCAGTACTTC
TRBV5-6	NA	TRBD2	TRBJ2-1	CASRASGTYNEQFF	TGTGCCAGCAGAGCCAGCGGGACCTACAATGAGCAGTTCTTC
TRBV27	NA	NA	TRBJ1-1	CASSLWEDTEAFF	TGTGCCAGCAGTTTATGGGAGGACACTGAAGCTTTCTTT
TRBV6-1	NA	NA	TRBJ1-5	CASSEAIGNNQPQHF	TGTGCCAGCAGTGAAGCGATAGGGAACAATCAGCCCCAGCATTTT
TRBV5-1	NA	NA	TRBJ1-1	CASSPRAGAATEAFF	TGCGCCAGCAGCCCTCGAGCAGGGGCGGCCACTGAAGCTTTCTTT
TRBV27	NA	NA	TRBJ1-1	CASSSQSFRGLNTEAFF	TGTGCCAGCAGTTCTCAATCGTTCAGGGGTTTGAACACTGAAGCTTTCTTT
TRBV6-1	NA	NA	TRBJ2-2	CASRRDPDTGELFF	TGTGCCAGCAGGAGGGATCCGGACACCGGGGAGCTGTTTTTT
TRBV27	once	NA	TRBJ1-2	CASSFWGNYGYTF	TGTGCCAGCAGTTTTTGGGGCAACTATGGCTACACCTTC
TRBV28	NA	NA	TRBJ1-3	CASSLSPGGNTIYF	TGTGCCAGCAGTTTATCTCCCGGTGGAAACACCATATATTTT
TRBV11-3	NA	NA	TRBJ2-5	CASSLDFGGDRTQYF	TGTGCCAGCAGCTTAGATTTTGGCGGGGATCGGACCCAGTACTTC
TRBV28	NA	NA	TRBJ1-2	CASSDARRGANYGYTF	TGTGCCAGCAGTGATGCCCGGAGGGGGGCTAACTATGGCTACACCTTC
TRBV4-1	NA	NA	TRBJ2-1	CASSPGGNEQFF	TGCGCCAGCAGCCCCGGAGGCAATGAGCAGTTCTTC
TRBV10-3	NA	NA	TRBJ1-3	CAIGPFTSGNTIYF	TGTGCCATCGGTCCCTTCACCTCTGGAAACACCATATATTTT
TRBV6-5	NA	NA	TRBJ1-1	CASRPERAWDTEAFF	TGTGCCAGCCGACCAGAGAGGGCCTGGGACACTGAAGCTTTCTTT
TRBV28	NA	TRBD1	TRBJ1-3	CASSRPQGVGGNTIYF	TGTGCCAGCAGCCGTCCCCAGGGGGTCGGGGGAAACACCATATATTTT
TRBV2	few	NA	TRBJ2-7	CASSATRNWSSYEQYF	TGTGCCAGCAGTGCAACCAGAAACTGGAGCTCCTACGAGCAGTACTTC
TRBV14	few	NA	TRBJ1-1	CASSQGTGWMNTEAFF	TGTGCCAGCAGCCAAGGTACAGGGTGGATGAACACTGAAGCTTTCTTT
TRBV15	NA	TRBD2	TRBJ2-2	CATSRGGNTGELFF	TGTGCCACCAGCCGGGGGGGGAACACCGGGGAGCTGTTTTTT
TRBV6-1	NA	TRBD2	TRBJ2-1	CASSEAGGSSYNEQFF	TGTGCCAGCAGTGAAGCGGGGGGGAGCTCCTACAATGAGCAGTTCTTC
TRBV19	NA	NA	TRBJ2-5	CASSDTRGETQYF	TGTGCCAGTAGTGATACCAGGGGAGAGACCCAGTACTTC
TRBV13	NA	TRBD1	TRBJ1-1	CASSSTMDRTAFF	TGTGCCAGCAGCTCCACTATGGACAGGACAGCTTTCTTT
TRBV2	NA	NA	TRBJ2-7	CASSDRTASYEQYF	TGTGCCAGCAGTGATAGGACGGCCTCCTACGAGCAGTACTTC